Below, 32 T cell receptor beta chains from the same sample are listed, as sequenced in a study of cytomegalovirus exposure and HLA in healthy donors. A multiplex PCR was run with 60 Vbeta primers and 13 Jbeta primers. Clones were read by immunoSEQ multiplex PCR, and TCRdb kept only the in-frame ones, dropping some. The repertoire includes about 160,000 clones, over 75% of them detected once, and roughly 1.4% sits in the top ten. Sequenced material: PBMCs. These receptors all stem from a woman in her 30s in good health and CMV-seronegative.

This chain links TRBV29-1 with TRBJ1-1; D not certain. Trimming shortened V by 5 bases and J by 0 bases, and 4 bases separated the two germline ends. This CDR3 comprises 11 residues. The germline gives CDR1 SQVTM, CDR2 ANQGSEA. CDR3 DNA: TGCAGCGTTACACTGAACACTGAAGCTTTCTTT. This translates into CSVTLNTEAFF.

This chain joins TRBV2 and TRBJ2-1, with a weak D call TRBD2 (5 bases). V gave up 2 bases and J gave up 8 bases, with 7 bases separating them. The CDR3 is made up of 12 amino acids. The germline gives CDR1 SNHLY, CDR2 FYNNEI. The CDR3 bases are TGTGCCAGCAGTGAACTGGGAGATGAGCAGTTCTTC. Translated, it gives CASSELGDEQFF.

In its sample, this clone was seen a few times. The junction differs from germline at one of its ends, possibly a read error. The CDR3 reads CSSSLEDSRAKNIQYF. DNA of the CDR3: TGTTCCAGCAGCTTAGAGGACAGTAGGGCCAAAAACATTCAGTACTTC. The V and J genes are TRBV7-9 and TRBJ2-4, with D possibly being TRBD1 (6 bases). CDR3 size: 16 residues. The germline V gene encodes CDR1 SEHNR and CDR2 FQNEAQ (reference sequence).

The rearrangement joins TRBV7-6 to TRBJ2-2; 9 positions agree with TRBD1. The germline V gene encodes CDR1 SGHVS and CDR2 FNYEAQ. With V trimmed by 0 bases and J by 7 bases, 3 bases remained unmatched. The CDR3 consists of 15 residues. CDR3 sequence: CASSLADRGDGELFF. Here the CDR3 DNA reads TGTGCCAGCAGCTTAGCGGACAGGGGAGACGGGGAGCTGTTTTTT.

J is TRBJ2-3 and V is TRBV6-5; 7 nucleotides match TRBD1. The V and J ends lost 4 bases and 4 bases, in that order; junction bases with no gene match: 2. In germline, CDR1 is MNHEY, CDR2 SVGAGI. The CDR3 is 13 residues long. CDR3 sequence (DNA): TGTGCCAGCAGTTCCACAGGGGCAGATACGCAGTATTTT. Protein product: CASSSTGADTQYF.

The J gene is TRBJ2-5, the V gene TRBV7-6, with D perhaps matching TRBD2 (5 bases). Germline CDR1 and CDR2: SGHVS and FNYEAQ. The CDR3 has 14 amino acids. Trimming pared 3 bases from V and 2 bases from J, leaving 10 bases between. This CDR3 is CASSLGENQETQYF. The CDR3 DNA is TGTGCCAGCAGCTTGGGAGAGAATCAAGAGACCCAGTACTTC.

The chain employs TRBV9 and TRBJ1-5, with TRBD1 identical over 8 bases. The CDR3 covers 14 residues. CDR1 is SGDLS and CDR2 is YYNGEE in the germline V gene. Trimming took 4 bases from V and 5 from J; bases not matched to a gene: 5. This CDR3 is CASSLTGEYQPQHF. The CDR3 nucleotides read TGTGCCAGCAGCCTGACAGGGGAGTATCAGCCCCAGCATTTT.

V and J are TRBV29-1 and TRBJ1-1, with 7 nucleotides matching TRBD1. Germline CDR1 reads SQVTM; CDR2 reads ANQGSEA. V dropped 5 bases and J dropped 1; count of bases not matched to a gene: 10. The CDR3 consists of 15 residues. CDR3 region: CSVRPPGQWNTEAFF. CDR3 coding DNA: TGCAGCGTTCGTCCCCCGGGACAGTGGAACACTGAAGCTTTCTTT. The full variable domain, rest sourced from reference TRBV29-1 and TRBJ1-1, is SAVISQKPSRDICQRGTSLTIQCQVDSQVTMMFWYRQQPGQSLTLIATANQGSEATYESGFVIDKFPISRPNLTFSTLTVSNMSPEDSSIYLCSVRPPGQWNTEAFFGQGTRLTVV.

The chain links TRBV19 to TRBJ2-2; the match to TRBD2 covers 13 bases. Germline CDR1 reads LNHDA; CDR2 reads SQIVND (reference sequence). The CDR3 has 19 amino acids. V shed 10 bases, J shed 4 bases, and the junction held 18 bases outside the gene matches. CDR3 in DNA: TGTGCCACCCTGAGGGGAACGACTAGCGGGGGGCGGGCCACCGGGGAGCTGTTTTTT. Amino acid sequence: CATLRGTTSGGRATGELFF.

This clone was counted only a few times. The rearrangement links TRBV11-2 to TRBJ2-1; a weak D match, TRBD2 (6 bases). Germline CDR1 SGHAT, CDR2 FQNNGV. CDR3 length: 14 amino acids. V was clipped by 0 bases and J by 10 bases, with 13 bases between them. The CDR3 DNA is TGTGCCAGCAGCTTAGATCCCCTAGCGCGCGAGCAGTTCTTC. It yields the protein CASSLDPLAREQFF.

The J gene is TRBJ2-2, the V gene TRBV28; TRBD1 matches 7 bases. J was trimmed by 3 bases and V by 7 bases; bases with no gene match: 5. CDR3 length: 14 residues. Germline-derived CDR1 and CDR2 are MDHEN and SYDVKM. Here the CDR3 reads CASMTGQDTGELFF. The DNA for the CDR3 is TGTGCCAGCATGACAGGGCAAGACACCGGGGAGCTGTTTTTT.

The chain couples TRBV15 to TRBJ2-1, with D perhaps matching TRBD1 (5 bases). Looked up from germline, CDR1 is LNHNV and CDR2 is YYDKDF (reference sequence). V was trimmed by 0 bases and J by 6 bases, leaving 9 bases between them. The CDR3 sequence is 14 residues long. CDR3 in amino acids: CATSRDPTVNEQFF. As DNA, the CDR3 is TGTGCCACCAGCAGAGATCCGACAGTCAATGAGCAGTTCTTC.

This clone was observed a handful of times. This chain links TRBV28 with TRBJ1-3, with TRBD1 matching over 10 bases. CDR3 length: 16 residues. V shed 5 bases and J 3 bases; nucleotides not matched to a gene: 7. Germline CDR1 MDHEN, CDR2 SYDVKM. The DNA for the CDR3 is TGTGCCAGCAGTGTGACAGGGGGCTTAGGTGGAAACACCATATATTTT. It encodes CASSVTGGLGGNTIYF.

The CDR3 loop is CASSLGRGSNLYGYTF. CDR3 nucleotides: TGTGCCAGCAGTTTGGGTCGAGGGTCCAACCTCTATGGCTACACCTTC. The chain uses TRBV27 and TRBJ1-2; unclear D gene. The CDR3 contains 16 residues. Per germline, CDR1 MNHEY and CDR2 SMNVEV (reference sequence). The ends were cut back, 3 bases at V and 4 bases at J, with 18 bases in the middle.

This clone was detected a few times. The chain couples TRBV4-1 to TRBJ1-5, with D possibly matching TRBD1 (6 bases). The V end was cut by 1 base, the J end by 2 bases, with 12 bases between. This CDR3 spans 16 amino acids. The germline CDR1 and CDR2 sequences are MGHRA and YSYEKL. CDR3 sequence (DNA): TGCGCCAGCAGCCAAGTGTCGGGGGGCGGCAATCAGCCCCAGCATTTT. This encodes CASSQVSGGGNQPQHF.

A few counts support this clone. V is TRBV2 and J is TRBJ1-5; the D is unclear. This CDR3 is 15 amino acids long. The ends were cut back, 0 bases at V and 4 bases at J, with 10 bases in the middle. CDR1 is SNHLY and CDR2 is FYNNEI in the germline V gene. The CDR3 loop is CASSEAGLMNQPQHF. The CDR3 DNA is TGTGCCAGCAGTGAAGCTGGGCTGATGAATCAGCCCCAGCATTTT.

This clone was seen just once. The chain uses TRBV11-2 and TRBJ2-3; no definite D call. Trimming removed 4 bases from V and 1 base from J, with 18 bases in between. CDR3 size: 17 residues. In germline, CDR1 is SGHAT, CDR2 FQNNGV. In nucleotides, the CDR3 is TGTGCCAGCAGCTCATGGATCGGCCTCGAGGGCACAGATACGCAGTATTTT. It yields the protein CASSSWIGLEGTDTQYF.

The rearrangement joins TRBV10-2 to TRBJ1-5, with D possibly matching TRBD1 (5 bases). Trimming stripped 8 bases from V and 4 bases from J, with 12 bases between. Looked up from germline, CDR1 is WSHSY and CDR2 is SAAADI. This CDR3 is built from 13 residues. The chain's CDR3 is CASSAGVNQPQHF. CDR3 DNA sequence: TGCGCCAGCTCCGCGGGGGTAAATCAGCCCCAGCATTTT.

The CDR3 here is CASSLLGTVSYEQYF. The CDR3 DNA is TGCGCCAGCAGCTTGCTCGGGACAGTCTCCTACGAGCAGTACTTC. The chain links TRBV5-1 to TRBJ2-7, with 7 bases fitting TRBD1. Germline CDR1 reads SGHRS; CDR2 reads YFSETQ. The CDR3 runs to 15 residues. V shed 1 base and J 0 bases; nucleotides not matched to a gene: 4.

The chain recombines TRBV9 with TRBJ2-3; TRBD2 agrees at 12 bases. V trimming: 3 bases; J trimming: 3 bases; junction bases outside the gene matches: 5. Germline values: CDR1 SGDLS, CDR2 YYNGEE. CDR3 length: 16 residues. As DNA, the CDR3 is TGTGCCAGCAGCGCCCTCCTAGCGGGGGGGACAGATACGCAGTATTTT. This sequence encodes CASSALLAGGTDTQYF. Full variable domain (missing parts from reference TRBV9 and TRBJ2-3): DSGVTQTPKHLITATGQRVTLRCSPRSGDLSVYWYQQSLDQGLQFLIQYYNGEERAKGNILERFSAQQFPDLHSELNLSSLELGDSALYFCASSALLAGGTDTQYFGPGTRLTVL.

This sequence joins TRBV28 and TRBJ1-6; the match to TRBD1 covers 10 bases. The V and J ends lost 5 bases and 7 bases, in that order; junction bases with no gene match: 8. The germline V gene encodes CDR1 MDHEN and CDR2 SYDVKM. CDR3 length: 16 amino acids. This CDR3 reads CASSGNSGQGNSPLHF. Written as DNA, the CDR3 is TGTGCCAGCAGTGGTAACTCGGGACAGGGGAATTCACCCCTCCACTTT.

This clone was counted between two and nine times. The chain uses TRBV29-1 and TRBJ1-1; D may be TRBD1 (5 bases). The length of the CDR3 is 12 residues. Looked up from germline, CDR1 is SQVTM and CDR2 is ANQGSEA. V dropped 5 bases and J dropped 3 bases, with 10 bases sitting between them. Written as DNA, the CDR3 is TGCAGCGTTCTCAGCAGGGACACTGAAGCTTTCTTT. Encoded protein: CSVLSRDTEAFF.

CDR3 nucleotide sequence: TGTGCCAGCAGCCGAGGACAGCTACCCTACGAGCAGTACTTC. Translation: CASSRGQLPYEQYF. The V and J genes are TRBV7-6 and TRBJ2-7; D might be TRBD1 (6 bases). The CDR3 covers 14 residues. Trimming took 5 bases from V and 2 from J, leaving 13 bases between them. CDR1 SGHVS and CDR2 FNYEAQ come from the germline V gene.

Concerning this clone: In the same sample, other DNA sequences code for this CDR3. The chain joins TRBV2 to TRBJ2-2; TRBD2 is a possible D gene (6 bases). Germline CDR1 SNHLY, CDR2 FYNNEI. The CDR3 has 15 amino acids. V was pared by 3 bases and J by 4 bases, with 12 bases between. The CDR3 nucleotides are TGTGCCAGCAGTGAGAAGAGGGGACTCACCGGGGAGCTGTTTTTT. The encoded protein is CASSEKRGLTGELFF.

The chain joins TRBV7-8 to TRBJ1-1; the match to TRBD1 covers 7 bases. After removal of 1 base from V and 4 bases from J, the junction contained 6 bases not matched to a gene. The CDR3 is 15 amino acids. Germline CDR1 and CDR2: SGHVS and FQNEAQ. CDR3 bases: TGTGCCAGCAGCTTAGAGGGCAGGGGGTTCACTGAAGCTTTCTTT. Amino acid sequence: CASSLEGRGFTEAFF.

V usage is TRBV2 and J usage is TRBJ2-7, with 8 bases aligning to TRBD1. V gave up 5 bases and J gave up 4 bases; unmatched junction bases: 7. The CDR3 is made up of 14 amino acids. Germline CDR1 and CDR2: SNHLY and FYNNEI. The CDR3 reads CASSTQGANYEQYF. CDR3 DNA sequence: TGTGCCAGCAGTACGCAGGGGGCGAATTACGAGCAGTACTTC.

The chain carries TRBV14 and TRBJ1-3; D is ambiguous. Germline values: CDR1 SGHDN, CDR2 FVKESK. The CDR3 consists of 17 residues. V lost 1 base and J lost 2, with 15 bases in between. The CDR3 reads CASSQGVRPHAGNTIYF. The CDR3 coding sequence is TGTGCCAGCAGCCAAGGGGTCAGGCCCCACGCTGGAAACACCATATATTTT.

The chain combines TRBV28 with TRBJ1-5, with D maybe TRBD1 (6 bases). CDR1 is MDHEN, CDR2 SYDVKM, per germline. Trimming cost V 8 bases and J 1 base, with 18 bases left between them. This CDR3 region has 16 residues. The CDR3, as DNA: TGTGCCAGCCGATCCCGGACAGTCGGAAGCAATCAGCCCCAGCATTTT. This sequence encodes CASRSRTVGSNQPQHF. The variable domain in full, with the rest retrieved from reference TRBV28 and TRBJ1-5, is DVKVTQSSRYLVKRTGEKVFLECVQDMDHENMFWYRQDPGLGLRLIYFSYDVKMKEKGDIPEGYSVSREKKERFSLILESASTNQTSMYLCASRSRTVGSNQPQHFGDGTRLSIL.

This clone was seen just once. V gene TRBV11-2 combines with J gene TRBJ2-2; D might be TRBD2 (7 bases). Per germline, CDR1 SGHAT and CDR2 FQNNGV. This CDR3 is built from 13 residues. Trimming removed 8 bases from V and 7 bases from J, with 14 bases in between. CDR3 in amino acids: CASRGGRGGELFF. As DNA, the CDR3 is TGTGCCAGCCGAGGGGGGAGGGGCGGGGAGCTGTTTTTT.

V is TRBV7-9 and J is TRBJ2-7, with 8 nucleotides matching TRBD1. The germline V gene has CDR1 SEHNR and CDR2 FQNEAQ (reference sequence). The CDR3 sequence is 12 residues long. With 6 bases clipped from V and 4 bases from J, the junction kept 2 bases outside the gene matches. The CDR3 region is CASSRQGYEQYF. DNA for the CDR3: TGTGCCAGCAGTCGACAGGGGTACGAGCAGTACTTC.

This clone occurred a few times. The chain carries TRBV19 and TRBJ1-1; weak D call: TRBD1 (5 bases). Germline V gene sequence: CDR1 LNHDA, CDR2 SQIVND (reference sequence). V lost 3 bases and J lost 5, with 10 bases in between. The CDR3 runs 13 residues. The CDR3: CASSMGLGTEAFF. For the CDR3, the DNA is TGTGCCAGTAGTATGGGACTAGGGACTGAAGCTTTCTTT.

This clone has only one observation. V is TRBV6-4 and J is TRBJ1-6; tentatively, D is TRBD1 (6 bases). V lost 4 bases and J 6 bases, leaving 19 bases between the germline ends. This CDR3 spans 17 amino acids. Germline V gene data show CDR1 as MRHNA and CDR2 as SNTAGT. CDR3 sequence: CASSAPRNRALNSPLHF. CDR3 nucleotides: TGTGCCAGCAGTGCCCCCCGAAACAGGGCTCTTAATTCACCCCTCCACTTT.